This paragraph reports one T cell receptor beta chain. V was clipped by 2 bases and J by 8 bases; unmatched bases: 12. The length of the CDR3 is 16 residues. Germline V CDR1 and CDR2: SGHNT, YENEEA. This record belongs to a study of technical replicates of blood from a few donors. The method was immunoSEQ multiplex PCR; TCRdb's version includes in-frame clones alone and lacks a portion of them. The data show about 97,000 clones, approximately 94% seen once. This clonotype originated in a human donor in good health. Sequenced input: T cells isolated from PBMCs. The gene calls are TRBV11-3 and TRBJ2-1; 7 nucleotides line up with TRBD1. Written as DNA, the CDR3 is TGTGCCAGCAGCTTACGGGTCGGGACAGTTCCGCATGAGCAGTTCTTC. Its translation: CASSLRVGTVPHEQFF.